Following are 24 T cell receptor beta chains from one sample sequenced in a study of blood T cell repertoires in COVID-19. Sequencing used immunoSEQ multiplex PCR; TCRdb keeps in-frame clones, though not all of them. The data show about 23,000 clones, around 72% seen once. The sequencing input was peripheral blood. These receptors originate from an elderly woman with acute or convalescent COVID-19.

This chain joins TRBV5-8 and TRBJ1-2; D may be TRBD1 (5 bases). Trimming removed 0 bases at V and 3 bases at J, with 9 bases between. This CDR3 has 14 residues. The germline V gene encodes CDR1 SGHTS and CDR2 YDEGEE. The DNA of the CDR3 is TGTGCCAGCAGCTTGGAGGGCAGGGACTATGGCTACACCTTC. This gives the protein CASSLEGRDYGYTF.

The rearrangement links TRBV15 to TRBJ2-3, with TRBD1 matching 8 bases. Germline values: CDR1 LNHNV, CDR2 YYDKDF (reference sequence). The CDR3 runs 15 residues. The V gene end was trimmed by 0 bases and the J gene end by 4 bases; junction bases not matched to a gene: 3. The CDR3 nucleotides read TGTGCCACCAGCAGAGATCCCAGGGGGCCAGATACGCAGTATTTT. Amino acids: CATSRDPRGPDTQYF.

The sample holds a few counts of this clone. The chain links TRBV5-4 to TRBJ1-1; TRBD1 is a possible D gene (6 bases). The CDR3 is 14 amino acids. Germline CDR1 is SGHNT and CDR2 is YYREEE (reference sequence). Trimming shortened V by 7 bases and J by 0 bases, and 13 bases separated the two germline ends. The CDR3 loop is CASLGDRLNTEAFF. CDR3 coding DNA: TGTGCCAGCTTAGGAGACAGGCTGAACACTGAAGCTTTCTTT. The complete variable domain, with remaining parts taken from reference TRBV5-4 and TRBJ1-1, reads ETGVTQSPTHLIKTRGQQVTLRCSSQSGHNTVSWYQQALGQGPQFIFQYYREEENGRGNFPPRFSGLQFPNYSSELNVNALELDDSALYLCASLGDRLNTEAFFGQGTRLTVV.

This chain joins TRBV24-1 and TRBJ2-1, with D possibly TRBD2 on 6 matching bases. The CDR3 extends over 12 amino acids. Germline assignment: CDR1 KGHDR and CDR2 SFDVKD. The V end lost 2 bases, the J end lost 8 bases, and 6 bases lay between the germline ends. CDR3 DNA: TGTGCCACCAGTGATTGGGGGGATGAGCAGTTCTTC. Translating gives CATSDWGDEQFF.

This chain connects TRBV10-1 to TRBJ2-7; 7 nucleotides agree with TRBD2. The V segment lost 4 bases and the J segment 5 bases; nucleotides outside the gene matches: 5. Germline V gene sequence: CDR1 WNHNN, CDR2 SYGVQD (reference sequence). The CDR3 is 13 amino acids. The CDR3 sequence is CASSGGGSNEQYF. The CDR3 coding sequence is TGCGCCAGCAGTGGGGGGGGTTCCAACGAGCAGTACTTC.

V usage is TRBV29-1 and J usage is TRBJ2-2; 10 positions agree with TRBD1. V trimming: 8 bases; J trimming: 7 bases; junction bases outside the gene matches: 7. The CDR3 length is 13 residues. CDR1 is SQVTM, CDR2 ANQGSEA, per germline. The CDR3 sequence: CSIRTGGGGELFF. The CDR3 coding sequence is TGCAGCATCCGGACAGGGGGTGGCGGGGAGCTGTTTTTT.

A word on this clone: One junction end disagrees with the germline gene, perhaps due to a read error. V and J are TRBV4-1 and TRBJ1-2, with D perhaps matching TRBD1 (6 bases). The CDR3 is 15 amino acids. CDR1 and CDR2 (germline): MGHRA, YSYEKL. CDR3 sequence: CARSQEMGGRGGYTF. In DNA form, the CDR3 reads TGCGCCCGCAGCCAAGAAATGGGGGGGCGGGGGGGCTACACCTTC.

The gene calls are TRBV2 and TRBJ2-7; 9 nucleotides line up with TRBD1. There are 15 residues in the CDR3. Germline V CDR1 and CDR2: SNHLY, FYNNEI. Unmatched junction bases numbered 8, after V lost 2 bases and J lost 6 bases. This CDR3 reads CASSELGTGLFEQYF. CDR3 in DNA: TGTGCCAGCAGTGAACTCGGGACAGGGTTGTTCGAGCAGTACTTC.

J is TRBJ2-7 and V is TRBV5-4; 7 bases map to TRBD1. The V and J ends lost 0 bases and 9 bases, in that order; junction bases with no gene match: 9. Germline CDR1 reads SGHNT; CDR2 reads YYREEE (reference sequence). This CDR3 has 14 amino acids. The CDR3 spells CASSLGTGDRGQYF. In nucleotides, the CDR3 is TGTGCCAGCAGCTTGGGCACTGGGGACAGAGGGCAGTACTTC.

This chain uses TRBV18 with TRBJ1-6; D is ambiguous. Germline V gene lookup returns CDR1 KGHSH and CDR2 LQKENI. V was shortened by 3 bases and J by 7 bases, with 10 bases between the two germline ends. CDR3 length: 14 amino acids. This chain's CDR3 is CASSPDLMNSPLHF. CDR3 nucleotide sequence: TGTGCCAGCTCACCGGACTTGATGAATTCACCCCTCCACTTT.

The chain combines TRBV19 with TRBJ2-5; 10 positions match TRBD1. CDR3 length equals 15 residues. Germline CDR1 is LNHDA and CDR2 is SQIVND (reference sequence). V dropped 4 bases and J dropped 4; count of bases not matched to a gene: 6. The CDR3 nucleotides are TGTGCCAGTAGTAGAAAGACAGGGGGCGTAGAGACCCAGTACTTC. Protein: CASSRKTGGVETQYF. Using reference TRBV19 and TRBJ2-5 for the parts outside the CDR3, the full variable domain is DGGITQSPKYLFRKEGQNVTLSCEQNLNHDAMYWYRQDPGQGLRLIYYSQIVNDFQKGDIAEGYSVSREKKESFPLTVTSAQKNPTAFYLCASSRKTGGVETQYFGPGTRLLVL.

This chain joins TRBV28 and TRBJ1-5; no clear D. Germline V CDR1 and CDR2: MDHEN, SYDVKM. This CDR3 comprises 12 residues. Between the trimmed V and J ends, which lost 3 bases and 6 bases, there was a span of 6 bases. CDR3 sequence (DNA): TGTGCCAGCAGTTTCCCCAGTCAGCCCCAGCATTTT. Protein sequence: CASSFPSQPQHF.

The CDR3, as DNA: TGTGCCAGCAGTTACCGGGGGAGGGCCTACGAGCAGTACTTC. Protein sequence: CASSYRGRAYEQYF. This rearrangement joins TRBV6-2 or TRBV6-3 to TRBJ2-7; 7 bases line up with TRBD2. The CDR3 sequence is 14 residues long. In germline, CDR1 is MNHEY, CDR2 SVGEGT. Unmatched junction bases numbered 3, after V lost 2 bases and J lost 2 bases.

In DNA form, the CDR3 reads TGTGCCAGCAGCCGGAGAGTGGGCGAGCAGTACTTC. This codes for CASSRRVGEQYF. The chain carries TRBV11-2 and TRBJ2-7; unclear D gene. Germline V gives CDR1 SGHAT, CDR2 FQNNGV. This CDR3 comprises 12 residues. Trimming shortened V by 5 bases and J by 6 bases, and 11 bases separated the two germline ends.

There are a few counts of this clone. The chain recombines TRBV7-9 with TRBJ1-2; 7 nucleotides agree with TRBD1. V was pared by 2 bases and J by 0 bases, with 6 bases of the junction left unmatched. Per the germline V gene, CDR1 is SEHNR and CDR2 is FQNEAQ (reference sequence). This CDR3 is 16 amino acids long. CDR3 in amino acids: CASSLRDSGPNYGYTF. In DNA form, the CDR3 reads TGTGCCAGCAGCTTACGGGACAGTGGCCCTAACTATGGCTACACCTTC. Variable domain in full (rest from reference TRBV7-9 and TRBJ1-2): DTGVSQNPRHKITKRGQNVTFRCDPISEHNRLYWYRQTLGQGPEFLTYFQNEAQLEKSRLLSDRFSAERPKGSFSTLEIQRTEQGDSAMYLCASSLRDSGPNYGYTFGSGTRLTVV.

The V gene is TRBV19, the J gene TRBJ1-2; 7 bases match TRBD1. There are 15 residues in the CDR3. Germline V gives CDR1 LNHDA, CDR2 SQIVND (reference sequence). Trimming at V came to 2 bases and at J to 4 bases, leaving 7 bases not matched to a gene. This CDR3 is CASSITRQGGYGYTF. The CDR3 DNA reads TGTGCCAGTAGTATAACCCGACAGGGCGGCTATGGCTACACCTTC.

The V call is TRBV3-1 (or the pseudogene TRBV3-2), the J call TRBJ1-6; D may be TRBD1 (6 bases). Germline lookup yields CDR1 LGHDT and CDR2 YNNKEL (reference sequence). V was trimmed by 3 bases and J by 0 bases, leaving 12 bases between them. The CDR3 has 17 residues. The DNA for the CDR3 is TGTGCCAGCAGCCATTACAGGGCGGGCTCCTATAATTCACCCCTCCACTTT. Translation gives CASSHYRAGSYNSPLHF.

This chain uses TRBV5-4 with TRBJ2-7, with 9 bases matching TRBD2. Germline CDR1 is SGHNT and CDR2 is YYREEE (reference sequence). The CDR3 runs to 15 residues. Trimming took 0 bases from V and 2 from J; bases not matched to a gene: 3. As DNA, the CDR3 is TGTGCCAGCAGCTTGGGTGCGGGGGGGCCCTACGAGCAGTACTTC. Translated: CASSLGAGGPYEQYF. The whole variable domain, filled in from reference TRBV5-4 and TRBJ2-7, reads ETGVTQSPTHLIKTRGQQVTLRCSSQSGHNTVSWYQQALGQGPQFIFQYYREEENGRGNFPPRFSGLQFPNYSSELNVNALELDDSALYLCASSLGAGGPYEQYFGPGTRLTVT.

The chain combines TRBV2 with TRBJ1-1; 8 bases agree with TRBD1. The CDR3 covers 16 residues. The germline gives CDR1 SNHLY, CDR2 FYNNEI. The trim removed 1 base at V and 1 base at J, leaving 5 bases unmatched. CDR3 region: CASSEGTGRENTEAFF. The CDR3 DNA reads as TGTGCCAGCAGTGAAGGGACAGGGCGGGAGAACACTGAAGCTTTCTTT.

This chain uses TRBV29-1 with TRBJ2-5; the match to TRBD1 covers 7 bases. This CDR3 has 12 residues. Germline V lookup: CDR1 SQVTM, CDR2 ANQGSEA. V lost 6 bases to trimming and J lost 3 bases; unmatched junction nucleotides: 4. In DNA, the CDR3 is TGCAGCGTGGCACAGGGGAAAGAGACCCAGTACTTC. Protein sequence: CSVAQGKETQYF.

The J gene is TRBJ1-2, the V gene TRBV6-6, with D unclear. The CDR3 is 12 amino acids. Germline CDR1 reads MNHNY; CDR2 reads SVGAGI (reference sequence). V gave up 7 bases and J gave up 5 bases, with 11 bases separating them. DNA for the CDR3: TGTGCCAGCACCCTCGGAGGATATGGCTACACCTTC. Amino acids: CASTLGGYGYTF.

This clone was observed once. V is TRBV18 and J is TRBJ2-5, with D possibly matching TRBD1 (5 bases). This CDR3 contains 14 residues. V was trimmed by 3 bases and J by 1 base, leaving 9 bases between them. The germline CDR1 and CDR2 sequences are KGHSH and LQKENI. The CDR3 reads CASSPGRAQETQYF. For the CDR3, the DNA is TGTGCCAGCTCACCCGGCAGGGCCCAAGAGACCCAGTACTTC.

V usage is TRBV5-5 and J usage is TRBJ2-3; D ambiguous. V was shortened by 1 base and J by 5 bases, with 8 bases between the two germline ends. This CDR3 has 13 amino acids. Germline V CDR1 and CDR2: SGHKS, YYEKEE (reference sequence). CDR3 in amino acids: CASSLSPQDTQYF. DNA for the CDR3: TGTGCCAGCAGCTTGTCCCCACAAGATACGCAGTATTTT.

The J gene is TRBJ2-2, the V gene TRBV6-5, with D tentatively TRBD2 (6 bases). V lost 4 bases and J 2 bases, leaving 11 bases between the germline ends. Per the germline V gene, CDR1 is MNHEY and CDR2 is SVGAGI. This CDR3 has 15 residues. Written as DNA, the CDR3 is TGTGCCAGCAGTTGGGGGGTAGGAAACACCGGGGAGCTGTTTTTT. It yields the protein CASSWGVGNTGELFF.